The 32 T cell receptor beta chains presented below share a single source sample, sequenced in a study of blood T cells in healthy people across ages. A second PCR, run for roughly 7 to 12 cycles, used a sample-barcoded 5' primer plus a J-beta primer mix. TCRdb recomputed calls from the 5' RACE reads with MiXCR, one row per CDR3 protein. In the table there are 650,000 to 900,000 distinct CDR3 sequences, 60% to 80% of which are singletons. Sequencing was done on a sample of blood. The source is a man aged 25-40 years in good health.

The chain couples TRBV20-1 to TRBJ2-1; TRBD1 matches 7 bases. The germline gives CDR1 DFQATT, CDR2 SNEGSKA (reference sequence). Trimming took 7 bases from V and 1 from J; bases not matched to a gene: 4. There are 13 residues in the CDR3. CDR3 DNA sequence: TGCAGTGGGTTGACAGGGTCCTACAATGAGCAGTTCTTC. Translation gives CSGLTGSYNEQFF.

In its sample, this clonotype was seen a few times. The chain carries TRBV29-1 and TRBJ2-7; 7 bases agree with TRBD1. From germline, CDR1 is SQVTM and CDR2 ANQGSEA. The CDR3 sequence is 13 residues long. V gave up 7 bases and J gave up 5 bases; unmatched junction bases: 11. DNA of the CDR3: TGCAGCGCCTCCCCGACAGGGTCGGACGAGCAGTACTTC. Its protein product is CSASPTGSDEQYF.

This chain joins TRBV20-1 and TRBJ1-2; 7 bases match TRBD1. Per the germline V gene, CDR1 is DFQATT and CDR2 is SNEGSKA (reference sequence). J was trimmed by 4 bases and V by 0 bases; bases with no gene match: 8. The CDR3 totals 15 residues. The CDR3: CSAREQGQGVYGYTF. The CDR3 region has the DNA TGCAGTGCTAGAGAACAGGGGCAGGGAGTCTATGGCTACACCTTC.

This clonotype was seen only a few times. The V call is TRBV25-1, the J call TRBJ2-3; D is perhaps TRBD2 (5 bases). Trimming took 3 bases from V and 10 from J, leaving 11 bases between them. This CDR3 region has 12 residues. The germline V gene has CDR1 MGHDK and CDR2 SYGVNS. CDR3 sequence (DNA): TGTGCCAGCAGTGATCCTCGGGGTGCGCAGTATTTT. This encodes CASSDPRGAQYF.

The chain joins TRBV12-3 or TRBV12-4 to TRBJ2-3, with TRBD2 identical over 7 bases. V was pared by 5 bases and J by 4 bases, with 3 bases of the junction left unmatched. The CDR3 runs 13 residues. The CDR3, as DNA: TGTGCCAGCAGTCGGGGGGTCGCAGATACGCAGTATTTT. It is translated as CASSRGVADTQYF.

V and J are TRBV5-1 and TRBJ2-1, with TRBD1 as a possible D gene (5 bases). There are 15 residues in the CDR3. With 4 bases removed from V and 0 bases from J, the gap between germline ends came to 11 bases. Germline lookup yields CDR1 SGHRS and CDR2 YFSETQ. CDR3 in DNA: TGCGCCAGCAGCATGGACACCCGCTCCTACAATGAGCAGTTCTTC. Its protein is CASSMDTRSYNEQFF.

This clonotype was seen a few times. CDR3 in amino acids: CSVRDTNYGYTF. The CDR3 region has the DNA TGCAGCGTAAGGGACACCAACTATGGCTACACCTTC. The V and J genes are TRBV29-1 and TRBJ1-2; a weak D match, TRBD1 (6 bases). The ends were cut back, 6 bases at V and 2 bases at J, with 10 bases in the middle. The CDR3 is made up of 12 amino acids. Germline V gene lookup returns CDR1 SQVTM and CDR2 ANQGSEA.

The gene calls are TRBV12-3 or TRBV12-4 and TRBJ1-1; D is possibly TRBD1 (6 bases). Deletions cut 6 bases from V and 1 base from J, with 9 bases between. The CDR3 is 13 residues long. In DNA, the CDR3 is TGTGCCAGCAGAAAGACAGGGAACACTGAAGCTTTCTTT. This sequence encodes CASRKTGNTEAFF.

The chain is built from TRBV5-1 and TRBJ1-6; D is unclear. V was clipped by 6 bases and J by 7 bases, with 14 bases between them. In germline, CDR1 is SGHRS, CDR2 YFSETQ. This CDR3 comprises 14 residues. The CDR3 loop reads CASTGGSPNSPLHF. In nucleotides, the CDR3 is TGCGCCAGCACCGGTGGTAGCCCGAATTCACCCCTCCACTTT.

The chain links TRBV7-2 to TRBJ2-4; 11 positions match TRBD2. The end of the DNA fits TRBJ2-5 better, so the J call may be wrong. The germline gives CDR1 SGHTA, CDR2 FQGNSA. The CDR3 extends over 16 amino acids. In DNA form, the CDR3 reads TGTGCCAGCAGCTTAGTAGCGGGGGGGAGCCAAGAGACCCAGTACTTC. Translation gives CASSLVAGGSQETQYF.

V and J are TRBV15 and TRBJ2-1; a possible D gene is TRBD1 (6 bases). Deletions cut 0 bases from V and 0 bases from J, with 15 bases between. Germline-derived CDR1 and CDR2 are LNHNV and YYDKDF (reference sequence). The CDR3 covers 18 residues. CDR3 nucleotides: TGTGCCACCAGCAGAGATACCCACAGGGATTTCTCCTACAATGAGCAGTTCTTC. Residues: CATSRDTHRDFSYNEQFF.

The chain combines TRBV5-1 with TRBJ2-7, with D tentatively TRBD1 or TRBD2 (5 bases each). CDR1 SGHRS and CDR2 YFSETQ come from the germline V gene. V was cut by 2 bases and J by 1 base, with 13 bases left in between. This CDR3 has 15 residues. The CDR3 DNA reads TGCGCCAGCAGCTTTGGCCGTGGGGGATCCTACGAGCAGTACTTC. Encoded protein: CASSFGRGGSYEQYF. Variable domain in full (rest from reference TRBV5-1 and TRBJ2-7): KAGVTQTPRYLIKTRGQQVTLSCSPISGHRSVSWYQQTPGQGLQFLFEYFSETQRNKGNFPGRFSGRQFSNSRSEMNVSTLELGDSALYLCASSFGRGGSYEQYFGPGTRLTVT.

CDR3 sequence reads: CASSPIPAVPKNIQYF. The CDR3 DNA sequence: TGTGCCAGTAGCCCTATTCCCGCAGTACCGAAAAACATTCAGTACTTC. V gene TRBV19 combines with J gene TRBJ2-4, with unresolved D. Trimming pared 6 bases from V and 4 bases from J, leaving 19 bases between. The V gene's germline CDR1 is LNHDA and CDR2 SQIVND (reference sequence). This CDR3 has 16 amino acids.

The chain carries TRBV12-3 or TRBV12-4 and TRBJ2-5; D might be TRBD1 or TRBD2, each matching 5 bases. The V end lost 5 bases, the J end lost 1 base, and 14 bases lay between the germline ends. The CDR3 has 15 amino acids. The CDR3 bases are TGTGCCAGCAGTCTGTACTCAGGGACCCAAGAGACCCAGTACTTC. Translation gives CASSLYSGTQETQYF.

The chain employs TRBV7-2 and TRBJ2-5; 9 bases map to TRBD2. V lost 2 bases and J lost 4; bases outside the gene matches: 8. Looked up from germline, CDR1 is SGHTA and CDR2 is FQGNSA. This CDR3 region has 16 residues. Here the CDR3 reads CASSLSRRGGGETQYF. CDR3 DNA sequence: TGTGCCAGCAGCTTAAGTAGGCGGGGGGGAGGAGAGACCCAGTACTTC. The variable domain in full, with the rest retrieved from reference TRBV7-2 and TRBJ2-5, is GAGVSQSPSNKVTEKGKDVELRCDPISGHTALYWYRQSLGQGLEFLIYFQGNSAPDKSGLPSDRFSAERTGGSVSTLTIQRTQQEDSAVYLCASSLSRRGGGETQYFGPGTRLLVL.

The V gene is TRBV25-1, the J gene TRBJ1-2; TRBD1 matches 9 bases. The CDR3 covers 14 residues. Per the germline V gene, CDR1 is MGHDK and CDR2 is SYGVNS. V lost 6 bases, J lost 3 bases, and 5 bases stayed unmatched. CDR3 DNA sequence: TGTGCCAGCAGATACAGGGGGCGGCACTATGGCTACACCTTC. Translated, it gives CASRYRGRHYGYTF.

The V gene is TRBV25-1, the J gene TRBJ2-5, with D unclear. This CDR3 has 11 amino acids. V was clipped by 2 bases and J by 11 bases, with 9 bases between them. In germline, CDR1 is MGHDK, CDR2 SYGVNS. In DNA, the CDR3 is TGTGCCAGCAGTGAACGTGGGAAGCAGTACTTC. Translating gives CASSERGKQYF.

This clonotype has just a few counts. The chain uses TRBV20-1 and TRBJ2-5, with TRBD2 matching over 7 bases. CDR1 and CDR2 (germline): DFQATT, SNEGSKA (reference sequence). The CDR3 has 13 amino acids. The V and J ends lost 7 bases and 2 bases, in that order; junction bases with no gene match: 7. The chain's CDR3 is CSGPGLPQETQYF. Written as DNA, the CDR3 is TGCAGTGGACCGGGACTACCACAAGAGACCCAGTACTTC.

This chain joins TRBV4-3 and TRBJ1-1, with D uncertain. The CDR3 spans 16 residues. V shed 3 bases and J shed 0 bases, with 14 bases lying between them. CDR1 is LGHNA, CDR2 YSLEER, per germline. The CDR3 spells CASSQRHVHMNTEAFF. DNA for the CDR3: TGCGCCAGCAGCCAGAGGCACGTACACATGAACACTGAAGCTTTCTTT.

This sequence joins TRBV6-5 and TRBJ2-7, with TRBD1 as a possible D gene (6 bases). From germline, CDR1 is MNHEY and CDR2 SVGAGI. V was trimmed by 0 bases and J by 4 bases, leaving 13 bases between them. The CDR3 extends over 15 amino acids. CDR3 coding DNA: TGTGCCAGCAGTTACTCGATTGCAGGGGAATACGAGCAGTACTTC. Protein sequence: CASSYSIAGEYEQYF.

The V and J genes are TRBV18 and TRBJ1-4; D call uncertain. This CDR3 contains 16 residues. V was clipped by 3 bases and J by 0 bases, with 11 bases between them. The germline V gene has CDR1 KGHSH and CDR2 LQKENI. For the CDR3, the DNA is TGTGCCAGCTCACCCCGTATCCTCGCAACTAATGAAAAACTGTTTTTT. This gives the protein CASSPRILATNEKLFF.

This sequence joins TRBV7-2 and TRBJ2-1; 9 bases fit TRBD2. Losses at the gene ends were 2 bases for V and 10 bases for J; bases not matched to a gene: 6. Germline assignment: CDR1 SGHTA and CDR2 FQGNSA. The CDR3 consists of 14 residues. The DNA of the CDR3 is TGTGCCAGCAGCTTAAAAGCGGGGGGCAGGGAGCAGTTCTTC. This encodes CASSLKAGGREQFF.

The chain employs TRBV7-2 and TRBJ2-2, with D possibly being TRBD2 (5 bases). Germline V gene sequence: CDR1 SGHTA, CDR2 FQGNSA. CDR3 length equals 15 residues. Deletions cut 1 base from V and 5 bases from J, with 11 bases between. CDR3 amino acids: CASSLVGASTGELFF. The CDR3 DNA reads TGTGCCAGCAGCTTAGTGGGAGCAAGTACCGGGGAGCTGTTTTTT.

As regards this clonotype: A read error is possible here, since a much larger clone lies one base away. The chain has TRBV6-6 and TRBJ1-1, with unresolved D. Germline V lookup: CDR1 MNHNY, CDR2 SVGAGI (reference sequence). V dropped 11 bases and J dropped 1 base, with 11 bases sitting between them. The length of the CDR3 is 12 residues. This CDR3 reads CASGRRNTEAFF. The CDR3 DNA sequence: TGTGCCTCAGGACGGAGGAACACTGAAGCTTTCTTT.

This chain connects TRBV6-2 or TRBV6-3 to TRBJ2-7, with unresolved D. This CDR3 region has 14 residues. Germline V gene data show CDR1 as MNHEY and CDR2 as SVGEGT. Trimming cost V 2 bases and J 1 base, with 9 bases left between them. CDR3 nucleotide sequence: TGTGCCAGCAGTTACGGTTCCGGATCCTACGAGCAGTACTTC. Translating gives CASSYGSGSYEQYF.

The V and J genes are TRBV27 and TRBJ1-6, with 7 bases fitting TRBD1. CDR1 and CDR2 from the germline V gene are MNHEY and SMNVEV (reference sequence). The CDR3 is 13 residues long. V shed 8 bases and J 10 bases; nucleotides not matched to a gene: 8. The CDR3 loop reads CASSRGGGSPLHF. The CDR3 DNA follows: TGTGCCAGCTCCAGGGGGGGAGGATCACCCCTCCACTTT.

The chain carries TRBV20-1 and TRBJ1-4; TRBD1 might be the D (6 bases). Trimming took off 6 bases at V and 7 bases at J, with 21 bases between the two ends. CDR3 length equals 15 residues. From germline, CDR1 is DFQATT and CDR2 SNEGSKA (reference sequence). CDR3 loop: CSATKGGGGSEKLFF. CDR3 DNA: TGCAGTGCCACCAAGGGGGGGGGCGGTAGTGAAAAACTGTTTTTT.

This chain uses TRBV6-2 or TRBV6-3 with TRBJ2-6, with D maybe TRBD2 (5 bases). Per germline, CDR1 MNHEY and CDR2 SVGEGT. The V and J ends lost 7 bases and 0 bases respectively, with 19 bases between them. The CDR3 is 18 amino acids. The CDR3 nucleotides read TGTGCCAGCATTCCCGGACTTCCAACCTTCTCTGGGGCCAACGTCCTGACTTTC. This gives the protein CASIPGLPTFSGANVLTF.

This clonotype was observed once. The chain has TRBV6-1 and TRBJ2-1, with TRBD2 as a possible D gene (6 bases). The CDR3 covers 12 residues. Germline values: CDR1 MNHNS, CDR2 SASEGT. Deletions cut 6 bases from V and 15 bases from J, with 18 bases between. The CDR3 region is CASSQGWRGLFF. In DNA, the CDR3 is TGTGCCAGCAGCCAGGGATGGAGGGGATTGTTCTTC.

This chain joins TRBV29-1 and TRBJ2-4; 8 bases fit TRBD1. V lost 6 bases and J lost 5; bases outside the gene matches: 9. CDR1 is SQVTM, CDR2 ANQGSEA, per germline. The CDR3 is 14 amino acids. CDR3 protein: CSVRTGGTQNIQYF. CDR3 in DNA: TGCAGCGTCCGAACAGGGGGGACCCAAAACATTCAGTACTTC. Drawing the rest from reference TRBV29-1 and TRBJ2-4, the complete variable domain is SAVISQKPSRDICQRGTSLTIQCQVDSQVTMMFWYRQQPGQSLTLIATANQGSEATYESGFVIDKFPISRPNLTFSTLTVSNMSPEDSSIYLCSVRTGGTQNIQYFGAGTRLSVL.

Note on this clonotype: The junction and the germline gene differ at one end; a read error may be behind it. The V and J genes are TRBV9 and TRBJ2-1; weak D call: TRBD1 (6 bases). The germline CDR1 and CDR2 sequences are SGDLS and YYNGEE. This CDR3 has 13 amino acids. CDR3: CASSGTANNGQFF. CDR3 coding DNA: TGTGCCAGCAGCGGGACAGCTAACAATGGGCAGTTCTTC. Combining the CDR3 with reference TRBV9 and TRBJ2-1 gives the whole variable domain DSGVTQTPKHLITATGQRVTLRCSPRSGDLSVYWYQQSLDQGLQFLIQYYNGEERAKGNILERFSAQQFPDLHSELNLSSLELGDSALYFCASSGTANNGQFFGPGTRLTVL.

The table lists this clonotype with a few counts. This chain connects TRBV20-1 to TRBJ2-3; D possibly corresponds to TRBD2 (6 bases). The ends were cut back, 1 base at V and 2 bases at J, with 10 bases in the middle. The CDR3 totals 14 residues. Germline V gene data show CDR1 as DFQATT and CDR2 as SNEGSKA (reference sequence). This chain's CDR3 is CSARVSGITDTQYF. The CDR3, as DNA: TGCAGTGCTAGAGTTAGCGGAATCACAGATACGCAGTATTTT.